A selection of T cell receptor beta chains follows, all from one sample in a study of blood T cells in healthy people across ages. TCRdb re-analysed the 5' RACE reads in MiXCR, keeping a single row per CDR3 protein. Among under 950,000 distinct CDR3 sequences listed, 22% were seen once. Specimen: blood. The receptors come from a man between 65 and 85 years old in good health. CDR3s include the opening cysteine and the closing phenylalanine or tryptophan. The D gene is left open where the match is weak. Part of the rows lack a size; the others show once, few, many or a class for expanded clones.

v_call	d_call	clone_size	j_call	cdr3_aa	cdr3_nt
TRBV4-1	.	few	TRBJ2-5	CASSPDSSVRETQYF	TGCGCCAGCAGCCCGGACAGCTCGGTCAGGGAGACCCAGTACTTC
TRBV29-1	TRBD2	.	TRBJ2-1	CSVRTSGRANEQFF	TGCAGCGTTCGTACTAGCGGGAGGGCCAATGAGCAGTTCTTC
TRBV15	TRBD2	.	TRBJ2-3	CATSRVGLADTQYF	TGTGCCACCAGCAGAGTGGGACTAGCAGATACGCAGTATTTT
TRBV5-4	TRBD2	.	TRBJ2-5	CASSLPTSGFQETQYF	TGTGCCAGCAGCTTGCCCACTAGCGGGTTCCAAGAGACCCAGTACTTC
TRBV6-4	.	few	TRBJ2-1	CASSERGLANNEQFF	TGTGCCAGCAGTGAACGGGGACTCGCGAACAATGAGCAGTTCTTC
TRBV29-1	.	many	TRBJ1-4	CSVGEERGEKLFF	TGCAGCGTCGGAGAGGAACGGGGTGAAAAACTGTTTTTT
TRBV9	.	.	TRBJ1-2	CASSVEFHGYTF	TGTGCCAGCAGCGTTGAGTTCCATGGCTACACCTTC
TRBV6-5	.	.	TRBJ1-2	CASSLRRGNYGYTF	TGTGCCAGCAGCCTTCGGAGAGGGAACTATGGCTACACCTTC
TRBV14	.	.	TRBJ2-7	CASSPFRTSYEQYF	TGTGCCAGCAGCCCCTTCAGGACCAGCTACGAGCAGTACTTC
TRBV12-3/TRBV12-4	.	once	TRBJ2-2	CASSFLAVAGELFF	TGTGCCAGCAGTTTCCTAGCAGTGGCCGGGGAGCTGTTTTTT
TRBV12-3/TRBV12-4	.	.	TRBJ1-4	CASSSSGIEKLFF	TGTGCCAGCAGTTCTTCAGGGATTGAAAAACTGTTTTTT
TRBV5-1	.	.	TRBJ1-4	CASSWGSATNEKLFF	TGCGCCAGCAGTTGGGGCTCGGCAACTAATGAAAAACTGTTTTTT
TRBV20-1	TRBD1	.	TRBJ2-7	CSAGTDSYEQYF	TGCAGTGCGGGGACAGACTCCTACGAGCAGTACTTC
TRBV4-3	TRBD1	few	TRBJ2-1	CASSQDMTGYVYNEQFF	TGCGCCAGCAGCCAAGATATGACAGGGTACGTCTACAATGAGCAGTTCTTC
TRBV6-5	TRBD2	few	TRBJ2-1	CASHLGGGDEQFF	TGTGCCAGCCACCTTGGGGGGGGAGATGAGCAGTTCTTC
TRBV12-3/TRBV12-4	.	few	TRBJ2-3	CASSLLSDTQYF	TGTGCCAGCAGCCTCCTCTCGGATACGCAGTATTTT
TRBV20-1	.	.	TRBJ2-1	CSAPQGGLVGTEQFF	TGCAGTGCTCCACAGGGTGGGCTGGTCGGGACTGAGCAGTTCTTC
TRBV6-5	TRBD1	few	TRBJ1-1	CASSYAGTGQTEAFF	TGTGCCAGCAGCTACGCCGGGACAGGGCAAACTGAAGCTTTCTTT
TRBV7-8	.	many	TRBJ2-1	CASSLALTSYNEQFF	TGTGCCAGCAGCTTAGCACTGACTAGTTACAATGAGCAGTTCTTC
TRBV27	.	.	TRBJ2-7	CASSQSALRELLGYEQYF	TGTGCCAGCAGCCAAAGTGCCCTCCGGGAGCTCCTGGGGTACGAGCAGTACTTC
TRBV11-2	.	few	TRBJ2-5	CASSPDLISTQYF	TGTGCCAGCAGCCCAGACCTTATATCGACCCAGTACTTC
TRBV7-9	TRBD1	few	TRBJ2-2	CASSRDRAGTGELFF	TGTGCCAGCAGCCGGGACAGGGCGGGCACCGGGGAGCTGTTTTTT
TRBV14	.	few	TRBJ2-3	CASSPTSVGTQYF	TGTGCCAGCAGCCCCACCTCCGTCGGGACGCAGTATTTT
TRBV6-5	.	few	TRBJ2-4	CASTRLGDGKNIQYF	TGTGCCAGCACCAGGCTGGGCGACGGCAAAAACATTCAGTACTTC
TRBV2	TRBD1	many	TRBJ2-1	CASISGQGVNEQFF	TGTGCCAGCATATCCGGACAGGGGGTCAATGAGCAGTTCTTC
TRBV7-8	.	few	TRBJ2-3	CASKQRARGTSTDTQYF	TGTGCCAGCAAACAACGCGCTCGCGGTACTAGCACAGATACGCAGTATTTT
TRBV5-1	.	.	TRBJ2-5	CASSLVASITGEQYF	TGCGCCAGCAGCTTGGTTGCCTCAATCACTGGGGAGCAGTACTTC
TRBV4-1	.	few	TRBJ2-7	CASSQDNSYEQYF	TGCGCCAGCAGCCAAGATAACTCCTACGAGCAGTACTTC
TRBV7-7	.	few	TRBJ2-1	CASSLGPLRDEQFF	TGTGCCAGCAGCTTGGGACCGCTTCGCGATGAGCAGTTCTTC
TRBV5-1	.	.	TRBJ2-5	CASSIGLHQEAQYF	TGCGCCAGCAGCATAGGACTACACCAAGAGGCCCAGTACTTC
TRBV5-1	.	.	TRBJ2-3	CASSPEGGHSTDTQYF	TGCGCCAGCAGCCCGGAAGGGGGACACTCCACAGATACGCAGTATTTT
TRBV20-1	TRBD2	few	TRBJ2-5	CSARDWEGGGPYQETQYF	TGCAGTGCTAGAGATTGGGAGGGAGGCGGACCGTACCAAGAGACCCAGTACTTC
TRBV30	.	once	TRBJ2-1	CAWGGSGGLGNEQFF	TGTGCCTGGGGTGGGAGTGGCGGATTGGGGAATGAGCAGTTCTTC
TRBV20-1	.	.	TRBJ1-6	CSASLGTGNNSPLHF	TGCAGTGCTAGCCTTGGGACGGGGAATAATTCACCCCTCCACTTT
TRBV3-1	.	.	TRBJ2-1	CASSKGVRNSYNEQFF	TGTGCCAGCAGCAAAGGGGTCCGTAACTCCTACAATGAGCAGTTCTTC
TRBV2	.	.	TRBJ2-3	CASNPGNTDTQYF	TGTGCCAGCAACCCCGGAAACACAGATACGCAGTATTTT
TRBV10-3	.	.	TRBJ2-3	CATAPISQDTQYF	TGTGCCACCGCCCCAATCTCGCAGGATACGCAGTATTTT
TRBV12-3/TRBV12-4	.	many	TRBJ2-4	CASSLQAKNIQYF	TGTGCCAGCAGTTTGCAAGCCAAAAACATTCAGTACTTC
TRBV11-2	TRBD1	few	TRBJ2-5	CASSLGRQGETQYF	TGTGCCAGCAGCTTAGGGCGACAGGGAGAGACCCAGTACTTC
TRBV7-2	TRBD2	.	TRBJ2-3	CASSSGLAGGMDTQYF	TGTGCCAGCAGCTCGGGACTAGCGGGGGGGATGGATACGCAGTATTTT
TRBV20-1	TRBD2	.	TRBJ2-7	CSVQRGLAGNEQYF	TGCAGTGTTCAACGGGGACTAGCGGGGAACGAGCAGTACTTC
TRBV5-1	TRBD1	.	TRBJ1-4	CASSSSGTGGEKLFF	TGTGCCAGCTCATCGTCCGGGACAGGGGGAGAAAAACTGTTTTTT
TRBV6-5	.	.	TRBJ2-3	CASSYQQGADTQYF	TGTGCCAGCAGTTACCAACAGGGAGCAGATACGCAGTATTTT
TRBV5-1	.	.	TRBJ1-5	CASSLAQGGQPQHF	TGCGCCAGCAGCTTGGCCCAGGGTGGGCAGCCCCAGCATTTT
TRBV29-1	.	few	TRBJ2-1	CSAEGRVSYNEQFF	TGCAGCGCAGAGGGGCGGGTCTCCTACAATGAGCAGTTCTTC
TRBV5-1	.	few	TRBJ2-2	CASSPQQATGELFF	TGCGCCAGCAGCCCTCAACAGGCTACCGGGGAGCTGTTTTTT